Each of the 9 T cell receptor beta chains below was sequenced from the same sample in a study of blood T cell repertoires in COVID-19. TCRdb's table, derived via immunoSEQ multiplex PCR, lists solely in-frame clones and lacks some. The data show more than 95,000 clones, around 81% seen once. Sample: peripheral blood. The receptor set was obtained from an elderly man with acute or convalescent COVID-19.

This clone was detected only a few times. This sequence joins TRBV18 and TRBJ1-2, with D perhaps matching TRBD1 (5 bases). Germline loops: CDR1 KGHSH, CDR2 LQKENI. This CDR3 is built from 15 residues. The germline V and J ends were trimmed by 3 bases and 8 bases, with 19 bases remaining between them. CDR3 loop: CASSPTVARVNGYTF. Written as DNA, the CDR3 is TGTGCCAGCTCACCTACAGTGGCCAGGGTGAACGGCTACACCTTC.

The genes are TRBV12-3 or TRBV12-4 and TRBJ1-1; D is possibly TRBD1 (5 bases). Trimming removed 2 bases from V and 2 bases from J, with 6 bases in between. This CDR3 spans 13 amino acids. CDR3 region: CASSLTGNTEAFF. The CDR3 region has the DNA TGTGCCAGCAGTTTAACAGGAAACACTGAAGCTTTCTTT.

In nucleotides, the CDR3 is TGTGCCAGCAGTTACCCCGGACAAGACTACACCTTC. Its protein product is CASSYPGQDYTF. The rearrangement joins TRBV6-5 to TRBJ1-2, with D maybe TRBD1 (5 bases). This CDR3 is built from 12 residues. Trimming left V 2 bases short and J 10 bases short, with 11 bases between. Per germline, CDR1 MNHEY and CDR2 SVGAGI.

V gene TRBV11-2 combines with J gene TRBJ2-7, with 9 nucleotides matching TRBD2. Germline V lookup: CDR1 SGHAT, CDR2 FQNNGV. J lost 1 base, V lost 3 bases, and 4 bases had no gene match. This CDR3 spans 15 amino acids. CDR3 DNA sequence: TGTGCCAGCAGCTTTAGCGGGAGCCCTTCCTACGAGCAGTACTTC. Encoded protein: CASSFSGSPSYEQYF.

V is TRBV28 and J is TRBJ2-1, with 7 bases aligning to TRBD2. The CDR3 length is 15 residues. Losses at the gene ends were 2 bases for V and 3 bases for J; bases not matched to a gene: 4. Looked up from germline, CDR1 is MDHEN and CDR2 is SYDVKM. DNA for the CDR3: TGTGCCAGCAGTTTAAGTGGCGGGAGCTACAATGAGCAGTTCTTC. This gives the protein CASSLSGGSYNEQFF.

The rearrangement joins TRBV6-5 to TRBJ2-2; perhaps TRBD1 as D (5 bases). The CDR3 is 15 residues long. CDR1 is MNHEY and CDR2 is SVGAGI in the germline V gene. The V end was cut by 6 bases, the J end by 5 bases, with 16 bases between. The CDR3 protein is CASSLDSRHTGELFF. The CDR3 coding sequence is TGTGCCAGCAGCCTCGACAGTCGCCATACCGGGGAGCTGTTTTTT.

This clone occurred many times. CDR3 amino acids: CASSQDLSPGNTIYF. CDR3 DNA sequence: TGTGCCAGCAGCCAAGATTTATCCCCTGGAAACACCATATATTTT. The chain employs TRBV3-1 (or the pseudogene TRBV3-2) and TRBJ1-3; no clear D. CDR3 length equals 15 residues. Trimming stripped 0 bases from V and 2 bases from J, with 8 bases between. Germline CDR1 and CDR2: LGHDT and YNNKEL (reference sequence).

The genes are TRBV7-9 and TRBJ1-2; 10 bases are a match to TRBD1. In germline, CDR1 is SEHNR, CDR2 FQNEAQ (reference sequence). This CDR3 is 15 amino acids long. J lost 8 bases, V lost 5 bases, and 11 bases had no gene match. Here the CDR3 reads CASSKDRTGGQGYTF. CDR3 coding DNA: TGTGCCAGCAGCAAAGATCGGACAGGGGGGCAGGGCTACACCTTC. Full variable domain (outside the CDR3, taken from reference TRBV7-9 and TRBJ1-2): DTGVSQNPRHKITKRGQNVTFRCDPISEHNRLYWYRQTLGQGPEFLTYFQNEAQLEKSRLLSDRFSAERPKGSFSTLEIQRTEQGDSAMYLCASSKDRTGGQGYTFGSGTRLTVV.

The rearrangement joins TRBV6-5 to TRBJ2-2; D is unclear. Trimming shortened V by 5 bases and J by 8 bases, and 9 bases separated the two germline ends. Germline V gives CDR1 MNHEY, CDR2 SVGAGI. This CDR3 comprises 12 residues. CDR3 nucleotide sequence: TGTGCCAGCAGTACCTCCCGGGGGGAGCTGTTTTTT. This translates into CASSTSRGELFF.